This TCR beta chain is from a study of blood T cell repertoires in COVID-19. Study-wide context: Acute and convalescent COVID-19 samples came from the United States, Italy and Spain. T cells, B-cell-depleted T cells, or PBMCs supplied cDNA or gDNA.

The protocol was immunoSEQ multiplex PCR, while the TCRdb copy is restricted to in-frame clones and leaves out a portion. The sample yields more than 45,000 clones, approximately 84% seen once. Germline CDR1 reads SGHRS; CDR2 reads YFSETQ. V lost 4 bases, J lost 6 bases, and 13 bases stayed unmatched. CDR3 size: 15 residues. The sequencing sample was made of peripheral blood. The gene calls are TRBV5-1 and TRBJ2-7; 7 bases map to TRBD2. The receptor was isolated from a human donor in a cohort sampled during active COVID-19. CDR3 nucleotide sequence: TGCGCCAGCAGCCCCCTAGCGGACGGGGGGTCCGAGCAGTACTTC. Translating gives CASSPLADGGSEQYF.